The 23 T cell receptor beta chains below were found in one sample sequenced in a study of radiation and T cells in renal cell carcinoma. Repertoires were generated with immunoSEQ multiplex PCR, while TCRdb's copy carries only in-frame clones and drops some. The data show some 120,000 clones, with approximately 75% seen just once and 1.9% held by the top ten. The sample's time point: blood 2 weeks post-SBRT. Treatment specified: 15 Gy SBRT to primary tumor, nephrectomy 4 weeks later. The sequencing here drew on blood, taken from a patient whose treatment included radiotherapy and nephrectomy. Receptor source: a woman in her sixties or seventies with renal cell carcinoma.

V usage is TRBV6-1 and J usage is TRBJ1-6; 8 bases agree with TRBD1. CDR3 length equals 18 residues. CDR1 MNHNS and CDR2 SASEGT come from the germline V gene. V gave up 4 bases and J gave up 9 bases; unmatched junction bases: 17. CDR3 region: CASSGGQGLRLVLSPLHF. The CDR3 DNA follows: TGTGCCAGCAGTGGAGGACAGGGTTTGAGGTTGGTGCTTTCACCCCTCCACTTT.

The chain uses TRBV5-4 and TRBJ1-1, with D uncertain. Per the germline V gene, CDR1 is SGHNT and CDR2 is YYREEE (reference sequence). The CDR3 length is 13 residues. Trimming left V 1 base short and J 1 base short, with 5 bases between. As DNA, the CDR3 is TGTGCCAGCAGCTTGATGGAGAACACTGAAGCTTTCTTT. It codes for CASSLMENTEAFF.

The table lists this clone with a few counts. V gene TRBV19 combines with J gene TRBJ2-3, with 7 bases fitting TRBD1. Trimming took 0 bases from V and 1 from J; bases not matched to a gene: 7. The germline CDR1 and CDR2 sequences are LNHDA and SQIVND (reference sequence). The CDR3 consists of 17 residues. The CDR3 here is CASSIDPTGVGTDTQYF. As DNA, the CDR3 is TGTGCCAGTAGTATAGATCCCACAGGGGTGGGCACAGATACGCAGTATTTT.

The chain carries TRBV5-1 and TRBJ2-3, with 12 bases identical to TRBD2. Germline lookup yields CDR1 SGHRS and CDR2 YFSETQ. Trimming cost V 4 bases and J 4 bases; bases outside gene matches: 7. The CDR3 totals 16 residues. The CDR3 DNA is TGCGCCAGCAGCCCTGGACTAGCGGGGTTGTCAGATACGCAGTATTTT. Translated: CASSPGLAGLSDTQYF.

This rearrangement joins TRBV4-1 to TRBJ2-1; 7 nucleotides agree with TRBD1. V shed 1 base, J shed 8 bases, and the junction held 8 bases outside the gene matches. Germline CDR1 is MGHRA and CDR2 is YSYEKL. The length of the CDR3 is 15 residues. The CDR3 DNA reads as TGCGCCAGCAGCCAAGGTTTGTACAGGGGTTATGAGCAGTTCTTC. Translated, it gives CASSQGLYRGYEQFF.

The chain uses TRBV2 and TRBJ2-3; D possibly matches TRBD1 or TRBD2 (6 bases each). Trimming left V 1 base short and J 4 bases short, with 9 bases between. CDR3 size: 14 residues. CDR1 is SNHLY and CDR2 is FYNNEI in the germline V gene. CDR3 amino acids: CASSEERGADTQYF. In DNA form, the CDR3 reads TGTGCCAGCAGTGAAGAAAGGGGGGCAGATACGCAGTATTTT.

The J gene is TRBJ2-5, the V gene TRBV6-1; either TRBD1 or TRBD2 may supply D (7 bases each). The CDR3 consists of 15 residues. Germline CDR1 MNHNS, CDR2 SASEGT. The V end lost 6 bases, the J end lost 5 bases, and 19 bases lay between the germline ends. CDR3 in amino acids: CASRLGGGYMETQYF. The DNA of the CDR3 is TGTGCCAGCAGGCTGGGAGGGGGCTATATGGAGACCCAGTACTTC.

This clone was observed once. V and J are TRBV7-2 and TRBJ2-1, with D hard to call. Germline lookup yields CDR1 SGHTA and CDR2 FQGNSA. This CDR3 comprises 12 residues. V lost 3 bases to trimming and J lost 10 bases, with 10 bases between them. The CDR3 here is CASSFIFGEQFF. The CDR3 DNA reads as TGTGCCAGCAGCTTCATTTTTGGGGAGCAGTTCTTC.

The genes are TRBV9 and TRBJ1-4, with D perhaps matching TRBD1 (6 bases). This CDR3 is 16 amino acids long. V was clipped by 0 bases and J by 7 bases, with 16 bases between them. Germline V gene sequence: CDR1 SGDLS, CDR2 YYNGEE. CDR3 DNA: TGTGCCAGCAGCGTAGGCCTCGGGGGGCGAGGTGAAAAACTGTTTTTT. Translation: CASSVGLGGRGEKLFF.

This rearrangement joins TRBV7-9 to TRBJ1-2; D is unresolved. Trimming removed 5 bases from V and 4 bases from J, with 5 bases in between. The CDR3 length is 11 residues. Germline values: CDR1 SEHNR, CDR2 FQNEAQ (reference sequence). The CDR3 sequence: CASSPGYGYTF. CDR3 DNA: TGTGCCAGCAGCCCGGGCTATGGCTACACCTTC.

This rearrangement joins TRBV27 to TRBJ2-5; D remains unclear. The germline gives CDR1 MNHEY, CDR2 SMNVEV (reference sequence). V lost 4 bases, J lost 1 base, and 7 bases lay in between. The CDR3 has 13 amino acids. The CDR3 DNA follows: TGTGCCAGCAGTTCCCGGGTCCAAGAGACCCAGTACTTC. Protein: CASSSRVQETQYF.

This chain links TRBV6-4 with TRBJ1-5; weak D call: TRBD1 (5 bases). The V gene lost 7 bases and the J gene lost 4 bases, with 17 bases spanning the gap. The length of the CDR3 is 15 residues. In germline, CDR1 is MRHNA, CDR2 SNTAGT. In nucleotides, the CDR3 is TGTGCCAGCACTCTACCGGGACGGCCAAATCAGCCCCAGCATTTT. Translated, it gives CASTLPGRPNQPQHF.

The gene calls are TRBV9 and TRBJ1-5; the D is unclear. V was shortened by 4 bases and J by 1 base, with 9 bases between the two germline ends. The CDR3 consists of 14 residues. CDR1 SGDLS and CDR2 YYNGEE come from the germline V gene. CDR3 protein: CASSLEGSNQPQHF. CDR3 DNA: TGTGCCAGCAGCCTTGAAGGGAGCAATCAGCCCCAGCATTTT.

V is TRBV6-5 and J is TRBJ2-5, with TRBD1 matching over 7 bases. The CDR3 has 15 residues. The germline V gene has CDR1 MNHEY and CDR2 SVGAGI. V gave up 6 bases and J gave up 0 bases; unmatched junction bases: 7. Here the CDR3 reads CASRSDRDHQETQYF. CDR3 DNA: TGTGCCAGCAGATCAGACAGGGACCACCAAGAGACCCAGTACTTC.

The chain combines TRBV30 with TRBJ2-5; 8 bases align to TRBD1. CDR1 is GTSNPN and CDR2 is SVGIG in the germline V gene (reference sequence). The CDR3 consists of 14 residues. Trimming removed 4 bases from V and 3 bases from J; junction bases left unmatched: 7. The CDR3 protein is CAWNLNRGKETQYF. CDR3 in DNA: TGTGCCTGGAATCTTAACAGGGGGAAAGAGACCCAGTACTTC. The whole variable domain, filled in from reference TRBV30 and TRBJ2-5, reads SQTIHQWPATLVQPVGSPLSLECTVEGTSNPNLYWYRQAAGRGLQLLFYSVGIGQISSEVPQNLSASRPQDRQFILSSKKLLLSDSGFYLCAWNLNRGKETQYFGPGTRLLVL.

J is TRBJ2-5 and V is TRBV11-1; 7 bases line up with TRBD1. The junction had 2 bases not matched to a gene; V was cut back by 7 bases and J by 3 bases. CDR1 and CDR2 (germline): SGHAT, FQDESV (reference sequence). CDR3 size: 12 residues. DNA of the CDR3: TGTGCCAGCAATACAGGGGAAGAGACCCAGTACTTC. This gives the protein CASNTGEETQYF.

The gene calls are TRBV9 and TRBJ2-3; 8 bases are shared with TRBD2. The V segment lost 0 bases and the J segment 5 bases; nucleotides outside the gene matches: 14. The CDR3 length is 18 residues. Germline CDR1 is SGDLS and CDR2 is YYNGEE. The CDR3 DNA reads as TGTGCCAGCAGCGTAGCCGGGACTAGTGGGGGAGTTGGAGATACGCAGTATTTT. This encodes CASSVAGTSGGVGDTQYF.

CDR3 region: CASSPNTDTQYF. DNA of the CDR3: TGTGCCAGCTCACCTAACACAGATACGCAGTATTTT. The rearrangement links TRBV18 to TRBJ2-3; D not resolved. Trimming removed 3 bases at V and 2 bases at J, with 3 bases between. There are 12 residues in the CDR3. Per germline, CDR1 KGHSH and CDR2 LQKENI.

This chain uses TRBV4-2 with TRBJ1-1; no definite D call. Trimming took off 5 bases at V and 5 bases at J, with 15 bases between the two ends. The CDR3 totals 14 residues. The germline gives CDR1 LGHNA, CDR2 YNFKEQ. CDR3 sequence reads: CASSAHHSRTEAFF. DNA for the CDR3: TGTGCCAGCAGCGCGCACCACAGTCGGACTGAAGCTTTCTTT.

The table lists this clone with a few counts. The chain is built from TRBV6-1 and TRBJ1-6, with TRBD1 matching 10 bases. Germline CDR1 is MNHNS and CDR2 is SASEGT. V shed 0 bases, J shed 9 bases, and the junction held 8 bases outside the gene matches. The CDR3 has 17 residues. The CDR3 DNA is TGTGCCAGCAGTGAAGCCACCGGGACAGGGGCTGCTTCACCCCTCCACTTT. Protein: CASSEATGTGAASPLHF.

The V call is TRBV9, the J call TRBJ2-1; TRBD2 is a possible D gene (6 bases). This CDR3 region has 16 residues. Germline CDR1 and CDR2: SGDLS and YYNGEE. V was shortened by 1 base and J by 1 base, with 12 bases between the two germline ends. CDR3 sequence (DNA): TGTGCCAGCAGCGTACGGGGGTGGTATTCCTACAATGAGCAGTTCTTC. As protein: CASSVRGWYSYNEQFF.

The CDR3 spells CASRQAGDSPLHF. Written as DNA, the CDR3 is TGCGCCAGCAGACAGGCGGGGGATTCACCCCTCCACTTT. The chain couples TRBV4-1 to TRBJ1-6; possible D gene TRBD1, 5 bases. The length of the CDR3 is 13 residues. Deletions cut 6 bases from V and 8 bases from J, with 11 bases between. CDR1 is MGHRA, CDR2 YSYEKL, per germline.

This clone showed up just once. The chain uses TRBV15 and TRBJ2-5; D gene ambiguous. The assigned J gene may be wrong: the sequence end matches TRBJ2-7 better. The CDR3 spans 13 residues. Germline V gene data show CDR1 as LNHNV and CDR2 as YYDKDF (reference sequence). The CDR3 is CATSRDQSYEQYF. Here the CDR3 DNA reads TGTGCCACCAGCAGAGATCAGAGCTACGAGCAGTACTTC.